The T cell receptor (beta chain) under discussion was sequenced for a study of cytomegalovirus exposure and HLA in healthy donors. Study-wide results and limits: Data from an earlier analysis indicated that most TCR beta V segments were productive either about 87% or about 30% of the time. According to the study, 160 or so TCR beta chains were cytomegalovirus-associated.

Primers for the PCR totalled 60 Vbeta and 13 Jbeta. Method: immunoSEQ multiplex PCR; TCRdb's copy keeps in-frame clones and lacks some. Of 65,000 to 90,000 clones listed, about 69% are singletons. From germline, CDR1 is ENHRY and CDR2 SYGVKD. This CDR3 comprises 11 residues. V was trimmed by 2 bases and J by 8 bases, leaving 6 bases between them. Comment on this clone: Its antigen is as yet unknown.

Healthy donors of bone marrow made up the group. The chain carries TRBV10-3 and TRBJ1-2; possible D gene TRBD1, 5 bases. The specimen was PBMCs. This receptor was identified in a man aged 55 to 70 in good health and CMV-seronegative. The CDR3 region has the DNA TGTGCCATCAGTGAGGGACAAGGCTACACCTTC. Residues: CAISEGQGYTF.